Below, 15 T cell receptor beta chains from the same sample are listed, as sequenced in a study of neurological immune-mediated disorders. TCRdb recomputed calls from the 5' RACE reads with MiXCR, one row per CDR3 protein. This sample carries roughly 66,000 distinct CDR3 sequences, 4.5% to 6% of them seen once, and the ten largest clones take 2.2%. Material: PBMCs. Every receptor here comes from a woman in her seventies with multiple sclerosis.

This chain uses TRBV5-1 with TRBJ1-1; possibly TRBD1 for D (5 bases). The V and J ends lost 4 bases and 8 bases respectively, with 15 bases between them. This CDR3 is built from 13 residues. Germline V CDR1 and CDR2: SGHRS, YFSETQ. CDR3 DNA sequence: TGCGCCAGCAGCCGGTCCGGGGCGGCAGAAGCTTTCTTT. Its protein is CASSRSGAAEAFF.

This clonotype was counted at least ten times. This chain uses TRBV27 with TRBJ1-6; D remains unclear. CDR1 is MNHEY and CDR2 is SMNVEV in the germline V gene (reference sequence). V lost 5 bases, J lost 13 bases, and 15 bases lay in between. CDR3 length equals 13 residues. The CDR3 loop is CASSLDGPRPLHF. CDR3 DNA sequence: TGTGCCAGCAGTCTGGACGGACCAAGGCCCCTCCACTTT.

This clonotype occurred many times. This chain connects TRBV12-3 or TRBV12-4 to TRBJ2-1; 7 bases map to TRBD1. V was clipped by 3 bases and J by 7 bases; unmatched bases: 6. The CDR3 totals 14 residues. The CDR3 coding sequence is TGTGCCAGCAGTTTCGGGCAGGGGGAAAATGAGCAGTTCTTC. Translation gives CASSFGQGENEQFF.

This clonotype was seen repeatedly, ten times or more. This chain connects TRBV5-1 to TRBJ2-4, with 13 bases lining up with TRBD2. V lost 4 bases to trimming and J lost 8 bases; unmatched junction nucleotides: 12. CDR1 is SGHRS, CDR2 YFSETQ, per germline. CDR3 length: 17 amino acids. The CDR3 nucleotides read TGCGCCAGCAGCCCCGAGGGACTAGCGGGAATAGGGGACATTCAGTACTTC. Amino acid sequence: CASSPEGLAGIGDIQYF.

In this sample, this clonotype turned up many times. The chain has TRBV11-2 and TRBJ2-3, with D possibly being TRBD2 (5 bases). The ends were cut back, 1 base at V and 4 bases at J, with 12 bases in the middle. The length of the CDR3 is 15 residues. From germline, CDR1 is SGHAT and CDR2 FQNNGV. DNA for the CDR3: TGTGCCAGCAGCTTAGGGGGTCTAGCCCCAGATACGCAGTATTTT. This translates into CASSLGGLAPDTQYF.

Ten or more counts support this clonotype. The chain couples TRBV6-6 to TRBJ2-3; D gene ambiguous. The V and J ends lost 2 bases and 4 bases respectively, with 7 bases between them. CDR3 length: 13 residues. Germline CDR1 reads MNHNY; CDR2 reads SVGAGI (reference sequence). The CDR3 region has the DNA TGTGCCAGCAGTTACAATGGACCAGATACGCAGTATTTT. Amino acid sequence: CASSYNGPDTQYF.

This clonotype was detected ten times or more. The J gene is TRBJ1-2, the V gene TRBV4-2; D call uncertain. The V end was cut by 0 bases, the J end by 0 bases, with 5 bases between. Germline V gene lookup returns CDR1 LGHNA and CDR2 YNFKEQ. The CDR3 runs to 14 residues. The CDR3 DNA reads TGTGCCAGCAGCCAAGAGATATCTAACTATGGCTACACCTTC. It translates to CASSQEISNYGYTF.

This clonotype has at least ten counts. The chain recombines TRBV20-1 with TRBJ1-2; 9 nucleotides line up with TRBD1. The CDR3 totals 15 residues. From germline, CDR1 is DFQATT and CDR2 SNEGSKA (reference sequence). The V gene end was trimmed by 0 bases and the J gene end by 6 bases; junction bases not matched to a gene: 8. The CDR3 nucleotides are TGCAGTGCTAGAGATTTCTACAGGGGGCTGGATGGCTACACCTTC. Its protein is CSARDFYRGLDGYTF.

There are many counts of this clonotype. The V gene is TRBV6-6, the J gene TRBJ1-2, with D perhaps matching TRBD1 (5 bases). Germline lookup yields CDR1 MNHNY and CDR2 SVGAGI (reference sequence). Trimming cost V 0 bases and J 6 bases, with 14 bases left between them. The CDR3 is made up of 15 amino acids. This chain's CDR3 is CASSYSIGGNNGYTF. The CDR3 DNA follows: TGTGCCAGCAGTTACTCGATTGGGGGGAATAATGGCTACACCTTC.

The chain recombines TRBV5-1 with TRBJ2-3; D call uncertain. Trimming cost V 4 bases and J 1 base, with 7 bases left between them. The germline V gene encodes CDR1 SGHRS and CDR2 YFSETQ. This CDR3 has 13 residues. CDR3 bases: TGCGCCAGCAGCAATCAGGGCACAGATACGCAGTATTTT. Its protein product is CASSNQGTDTQYF.

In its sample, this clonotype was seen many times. The DNA of the CDR3 is TGTGCCAGCAGGAACGCGCAGTATTTT. It translates to CASRNAQYF. This chain uses TRBV9 with TRBJ2-3, with D hard to call. The V gene's germline CDR1 is SGDLS and CDR2 YYNGEE. The length of the CDR3 is 9 residues. The V end was cut by 5 bases, the J end by 10 bases, with 5 bases between.

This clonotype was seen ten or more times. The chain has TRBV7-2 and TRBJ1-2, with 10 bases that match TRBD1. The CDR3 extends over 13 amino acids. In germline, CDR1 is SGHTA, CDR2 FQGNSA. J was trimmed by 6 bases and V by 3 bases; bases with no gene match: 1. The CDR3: CASSFGQGDGYTF. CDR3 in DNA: TGTGCCAGCAGCTTTGGACAGGGGGATGGCTACACCTTC.

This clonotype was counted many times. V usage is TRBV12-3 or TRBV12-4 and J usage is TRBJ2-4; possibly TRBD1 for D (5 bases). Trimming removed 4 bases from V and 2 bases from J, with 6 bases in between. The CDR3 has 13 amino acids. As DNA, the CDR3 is TGTGCCAGCAGTTCAGGGTCCAAAAACATTCAGTACTTC. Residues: CASSSGSKNIQYF.

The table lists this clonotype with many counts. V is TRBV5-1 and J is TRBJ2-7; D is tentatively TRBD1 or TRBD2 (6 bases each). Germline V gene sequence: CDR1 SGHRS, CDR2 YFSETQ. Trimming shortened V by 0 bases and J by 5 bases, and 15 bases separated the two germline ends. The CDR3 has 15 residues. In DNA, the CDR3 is TGCGCCAGCAGCTTGGATCCGGGGGCAACGAACGAGCAGTACTTC. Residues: CASSLDPGATNEQYF.

CDR3 coding DNA: TGCGCCAGCAGCTTGACGGACAGGGGGCGTATATACGAGCAGTACTTC. The encoded protein is CASSLTDRGRIYEQYF. The rearrangement uses TRBV5-1 and TRBJ2-7; the match to TRBD1 covers 11 bases. Trimming cost V 1 base and J 4 bases; bases outside gene matches: 7. This CDR3 contains 16 residues. Per germline, CDR1 SGHRS and CDR2 YFSETQ.